This TCR beta chain comes out of a study of early T cells in non-severe SARS-CoV-2 infection. This clonotype was detected ten times or more. The germline CDR1 and CDR2 sequences are GTSNPN and SVGIG (reference sequence). V was cut by 2 bases and J by 14 bases, with 13 bases left in between. This CDR3 comprises 12 residues. Individual cDNA molecules each received unique molecular identifiers attached to them. Each CDR3 protein gets one entry after TCRdb re-called the 5' RACE reads with MiXCR. The sample consists of roughly 41,000 distinct CDR3 sequences, approximately 5% of them appearing once. The V gene is TRBV30, the J gene TRBJ1-6, with TRBD1 as a possible D gene (5 bases). This receptor was identified in an adult who was a healthcare worker with PCR-confirmed SARS-CoV-2 infection or an uninfected control (not recorded which). The sample was whole blood. The CDR3 region has the DNA TGTGCCTGGAGTCAACCCGGAGGGGCCCTCCACTTT. This translates into CAWSQPGGALHF.